This passage covers 21 T cell receptor beta chains from one sample sequenced in a study of T cells in Graves' hyperthyroidism and ophthalmopathy (dated by TCRdb to about 2019). Library preparation used multiplex PCR. For sequencing, an Illumina HiSeq 2000 was employed. The TCR beta CDR3 regions were amplified from the RNA transcripts. The first round of RT-PCR for the TCR CDR3 was performed with the HTBI primer set and the Qiagen OneStep RT-PCR kit. TCRdb reprocessed the public reads (quality trimming at Q25 with fastp, clone calling with MiXCR) and kept in-frame beta chains. Here each entry gathers all rows of one CDR3 protein and keeps the most common genes and DNA. The sample includes about 770,000 distinct CDR3 sequences, with over 15% observed a single time. The ten largest clones represent roughly a sixth of the sample. Sequenced input: blood. Receptors were obtained from a woman in her forties or fifties with Graves' hyperthyroidism that later progressed to Graves' ophthalmopathy.

This clonotype was counted many times. The J gene is TRBJ2-5, the V gene TRBV5-5; the D is unclear. Germline V lookup: CDR1 SGHKS, CDR2 YYEKEE (reference sequence). V shed 1 base and J shed 2 bases, with 6 bases lying between them. This CDR3 is 13 amino acids long. CDR3 coding DNA: TGTGCCAGCAGCTTGCCAGGACAAGAGACCCAGTACTTC. As protein: CASSLPGQETQYF.

CDR3 protein: CASSERAASTYEQYF. CDR3 DNA sequence: TGTGCCAGCAGTGAAAGGGCAGCGTCCACCTACGAGCAGTACTTC. The chain combines TRBV2 with TRBJ2-7; D uncertain. This CDR3 has 15 residues. The germline V gene has CDR1 SNHLY and CDR2 FYNNEI. V lost 2 bases and J lost 2, with 13 bases in between. Drawing the rest from reference TRBV2 and TRBJ2-7, the complete variable domain is EPEVTQTPSHQVTQMGQEVILRCVPISNHLYFYWYRQILGQKVEFLVSFYNNEISEKSEIFDDQFSVERPDGSNFTLKIRSTKLEDSAMYFCASSERAASTYEQYFGPGTRLTVT.

This clonotype has at least ten counts. CDR3 residues: CSPAGTGVNSPLHF. DNA for the CDR3: TGCAGTCCCGCGGGAACAGGGGTAAATTCACCCCTCCACTTT. The chain combines TRBV20-1 with TRBJ1-6, with 7 bases fitting TRBD1. Germline loops: CDR1 DFQATT, CDR2 SNEGSKA (reference sequence). The length of the CDR3 is 14 residues. Germline trimming cut 8 bases from V and 7 bases from J; bases unmatched to any gene: 11.

The gene calls are TRBV18 and TRBJ1-3, with D uncertain. Germline V gene sequence: CDR1 KGHSH, CDR2 LQKENI. This CDR3 has 16 amino acids. V lost 0 bases and J 0 bases, leaving 9 bases between the germline ends. DNA of the CDR3: TGTGCCAGCTCACCACCGATAAAAAGCTCTGGAAACACCATATATTTT. Encoded protein: CASSPPIKSSGNTIYF.

This clonotype was seen ten or more times. The chain recombines TRBV5-1 with TRBJ2-2; D is tentatively TRBD1 or TRBD2 (5 bases each). CDR1 and CDR2 (germline): SGHRS, YFSETQ. This CDR3 contains 15 residues. Between the trimmed V and J ends, which lost 0 bases and 3 bases, there was a span of 9 bases. In DNA form, the CDR3 reads TGCGCCAGCAGCTTGGCCGTGGGGGACACCGGGGAGCTGTTTTTT. It specifies CASSLAVGDTGELFF.

This clonotype appeared many times. The chain has TRBV20-1 and TRBJ2-1; 9 bases align to TRBD2. Trimming took 2 bases from V and 12 from J; bases not matched to a gene: 14. This CDR3 contains 15 residues. From germline, CDR1 is DFQATT and CDR2 SNEGSKA (reference sequence). The chain's CDR3 is CSARRASGVLEVQFF. CDR3 DNA sequence: TGCAGTGCTAGACGGGCTAGCGGGGTGCTCGAGGTGCAGTTCTTC.

In its sample, this clonotype was seen many times. The chain joins TRBV3-1 to TRBJ2-2, with 9 nucleotides matching TRBD2. This CDR3 region has 17 residues. Germline lookup yields CDR1 LGHDT and CDR2 YNNKEL (reference sequence). The V and J ends lost 1 base and 0 bases, in that order; junction bases with no gene match: 3. CDR3 sequence reads: CASSQALAGSNTGELFF. CDR3 sequence (DNA): TGTGCCAGCAGCCAAGCTCTAGCGGGGTCGAACACCGGGGAGCTGTTTTTT.

This clonotype was observed many times. V and J are TRBV20-1 and TRBJ2-1; possible D gene TRBD1, 6 bases. Deletions cut 2 bases from V and 4 bases from J, with 9 bases between. Germline loops: CDR1 DFQATT, CDR2 SNEGSKA (reference sequence). This CDR3 is built from 13 residues. CDR3 region: CSARRDTYNEQFF. CDR3 nucleotide sequence: TGCAGTGCTAGAAGGGACACGTACAATGAGCAGTTCTTC.

The rearrangement joins TRBV7-9 to TRBJ2-7; D not certain. Germline lookup yields CDR1 SEHNR and CDR2 FQNEAQ (reference sequence). This CDR3 has 13 residues. Trimming pared 0 bases from V and 6 bases from J, leaving 9 bases between. The DNA of the CDR3 is TGTGCCAGCAGCTTAGCGCCACATCCCGAGCAGTACTTC. Translation: CASSLAPHPEQYF. The full variable domain, with the rest looked up from reference TRBV7-9 and TRBJ2-7, is DTGVSQNPRHKITKRGQNVTFRCDPISEHNRLYWYRQTLGQGPEFLTYFQNEAQLEKSRLLSDRFSAERPKGSFSTLEIQRTEQGDSAMYLCASSLAPHPEQYFGPGTRLTVT.

This clonotype was observed many times. V usage is TRBV7-2 and J usage is TRBJ2-2, with 9 bases fitting TRBD1. Germline CDR1 and CDR2: SGHTA and FQGNSA. The CDR3 contains 16 residues. Trimming removed 3 bases from V and 3 bases from J; junction bases left unmatched: 5. The CDR3 bases are TGTGCCAGCAGCTTCGACAGGGGGTCCGACACCGGGGAGCTGTTTTTT. Translated: CASSFDRGSDTGELFF. The full variable domain, its missing parts supplied by reference TRBV7-2 and TRBJ2-2, is GAGVSQSPSNKVTEKGKDVELRCDPISGHTALYWYRQSLGQGLEFLIYFQGNSAPDKSGLPSDRFSAERTGGSVSTLTIQRTQQEDSAVYLCASSFDRGSDTGELFFGEGSRLTVL.

The chain couples TRBV6-1 to TRBJ1-5, with no clear D. The germline V gene encodes CDR1 MNHNS and CDR2 SASEGT. The CDR3 runs to 17 residues. Trimming took 4 bases from V and 1 from J, leaving 17 bases between them. The CDR3 DNA is TGTGCCAGCAGTGCCCACGTTGGCGATGGGAGCAATCAGCCCCAGCATTTT. It codes for CASSAHVGDGSNQPQHF.

This chain connects TRBV6-4 to TRBJ1-4; maybe TRBD1 (6 bases). Between the trimmed V and J ends, which lost 4 bases and 3 bases, there was a span of 12 bases. This CDR3 is 15 amino acids long. The germline gives CDR1 MRHNA, CDR2 SNTAGT. The CDR3 is CASSVETGPNEKLFF. CDR3 nucleotide sequence: TGTGCCAGCAGTGTCGAGACAGGTCCTAATGAAAAACTGTTTTTT.

This clonotype was picked up many times. The J gene is TRBJ1-2, the V gene TRBV6-5; TRBD1 matches 7 bases. Trimming removed 2 bases from V and 0 bases from J; junction bases left unmatched: 3. The CDR3 runs to 15 residues. Germline loops: CDR1 MNHEY, CDR2 SVGAGI. The CDR3 here is CASSYGTEANYGYTF. In DNA, the CDR3 is TGTGCCAGCAGTTACGGGACAGAAGCTAACTATGGCTACACCTTC.

This clonotype has ten or more counts. The chain combines TRBV20-1 with TRBJ1-2, with D maybe TRBD1 (6 bases). Trimming took 8 bases from V and 7 from J, leaving 20 bases between them. CDR3 size: 13 residues. Germline lookup yields CDR1 DFQATT and CDR2 SNEGSKA (reference sequence). CDR3 loop: CSLPIQGFGGYTF. CDR3 nucleotide sequence: TGCAGTCTACCGATACAGGGATTTGGTGGCTACACCTTC.

This clonotype showed up just a few times. The chain recombines TRBV15 with TRBJ1-1, with D possibly being TRBD1 (5 bases). Trimming removed 0 bases from V and 7 bases from J, with 9 bases in between. Germline CDR1 LNHNV, CDR2 YYDKDF (reference sequence). This CDR3 is built from 13 residues. CDR3 sequence reads: CATSRDVGGEAFF. CDR3 bases: TGTGCCACCAGCAGAGATGTCGGGGGTGAAGCTTTCTTT.

This clonotype was recorded only once. Being one base from a much bigger clone, this may be a read error. The V call is TRBV7-6, the J call TRBJ1-1; no firm D call. The CDR3 extends over 13 amino acids. From germline, CDR1 is SGHVS and CDR2 FNYEAQ. The germline V and J ends were trimmed by 8 bases and 4 bases, with 14 bases remaining between them. The CDR3 protein is CASAEAGSTEAFF. The CDR3 DNA is TGTGCCAGCGCCGAAGCGGGGAGCACTGAAGCTTTCTTT.

About this clonotype itself: A much larger clone is a single base away; this may be a read error. The V and J genes are TRBV7-2 and TRBJ1-1; D call uncertain. The germline V gene encodes CDR1 SGHTA and CDR2 FQGNSA. This CDR3 comprises 15 residues. The V end was cut by 7 bases, the J end by 3 bases, with 18 bases between. The CDR3 reads CASTPGGSMDTEAFF. Here the CDR3 DNA reads TGTGCCAGCACCCCCGGAGGATCGATGGACACTGAAGCTTTCTTT.

The gene calls are TRBV19 and TRBJ1-1; the D gene is possibly TRBD1 (5 bases). V lost 5 bases and J 3 bases, leaving 19 bases between the germline ends. The CDR3 has 16 amino acids. The germline CDR1 and CDR2 sequences are LNHDA and SQIVND (reference sequence). The CDR3 sequence is CASSSPEGLPDTEAFF. DNA for the CDR3: TGTGCCAGTAGTTCCCCTGAGGGACTGCCTGACACTGAAGCTTTCTTT.

This chain joins TRBV27 and TRBJ1-1, with a possible D match to TRBD1 (6 bases). The CDR3 extends over 15 amino acids. V lost 5 bases, J lost 2 bases, and 15 bases lay in between. CDR1 is MNHEY and CDR2 is SMNVEV in the germline V gene (reference sequence). CDR3 region: CASSLRTEINTEAFF. The DNA for the CDR3 is TGTGCCAGCAGTCTACGGACAGAAATAAACACTGAAGCTTTCTTT.

The chain has TRBV4-2 and TRBJ2-1; possible D gene TRBD2, 6 bases. This CDR3 contains 16 residues. V gave up 4 bases and J gave up 7 bases, with 20 bases separating them. Germline loops: CDR1 LGHNA, CDR2 YNFKEQ. CDR3 DNA sequence: TGTGCCAGCAGCCCCGTGCTGGGGGGACGTCCAAATGAGCAGTTCTTC. Its protein product is CASSPVLGGRPNEQFF.

This clonotype was counted many times. The chain joins TRBV3-1 to TRBJ2-7; possible D gene TRBD1, 5 bases. CDR1 LGHDT and CDR2 YNNKEL come from the germline V gene (reference sequence). This CDR3 is 13 amino acids long. V lost 2 bases, J lost 6 bases, and 11 bases lay in between. CDR3 DNA: TGTGCCAGCAGCCAAACAGGATTGAGCGAGCAGTACTTC. Translating gives CASSQTGLSEQYF.